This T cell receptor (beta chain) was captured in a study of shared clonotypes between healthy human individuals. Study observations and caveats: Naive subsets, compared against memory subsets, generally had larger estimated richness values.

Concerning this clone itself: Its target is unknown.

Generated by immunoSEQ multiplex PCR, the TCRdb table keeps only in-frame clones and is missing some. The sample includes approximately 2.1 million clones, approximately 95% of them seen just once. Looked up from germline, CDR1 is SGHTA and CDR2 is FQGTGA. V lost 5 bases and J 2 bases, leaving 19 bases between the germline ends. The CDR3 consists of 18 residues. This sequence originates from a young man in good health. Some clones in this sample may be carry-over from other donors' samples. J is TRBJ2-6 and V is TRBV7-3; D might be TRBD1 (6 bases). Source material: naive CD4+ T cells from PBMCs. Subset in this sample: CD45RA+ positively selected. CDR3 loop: CASSPGHRARAGANVLTF. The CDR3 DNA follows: TGTGCCAGCAGCCCGGGACACCGAGCCCGGGCTGGGGCCAACGTCCTGACTTTC.